These T cell receptor beta chains were read from a single sample in a study of T cell responses to AZD1222 COVID-19 vaccine. Data came from immunoSEQ multiplex PCR; TCRdb stores just in-frame clones and leaves some out. The table lists 100,000 to 150,000 clones, approximately 88% of them singletons. The material was peripheral blood, obtained on day 0 of AZD1222 vaccination. The receptors come from an adult in good health. The CDR3 runs from the conserved cysteine through the conserved F or W. The D gene is left open where the match is weak. Clone size, where shown, is once, few, many, or a class for clones that have expanded.

cdr3_aa cdr3_nt d_call j_call clone_size v_call
CASSPLGRVGYEQYF TGTGCCAGCAGCCCCCTAGGGAGGGTGGGCTACGAGCAGTACTTC TRBD2 TRBJ2-7 NA TRBV11-2
CASSYAGGLRAFF TGTGCCAGCAGTTACGCAGGGGGCCTGAGAGCTTTCTTT TRBD1 TRBJ1-1 NA TRBV12-3/TRBV12-4
CASSLSWVEQFF TGTGCCAGCAGCTTATCTTGGGTTGAGCAGTTCTTC NA TRBJ2-1 NA TRBV7-9
CASSLVGSNAEAFF TGCGCCAGCAGCTTGGTGGGGTCTAACGCTGAAGCTTTCTTT NA TRBJ1-1 NA TRBV5-1
CASSSPPGGTDTQYF TGTGCCAGCAGTTCACCCCCAGGGGGCACAGATACGCAGTATTTT NA TRBJ2-3 NA TRBV27
CASRPGQGGELFF TGTGCCAGCAGGCCGGGACAGGGAGGGGAGCTGTTTTTT TRBD1 TRBJ2-2 few TRBV2
CASGFGGPRAFF TGTGCCAGCGGTTTCGGGGGGCCAAGGGCTTTCTTT NA TRBJ1-1 NA TRBV27
CASSPTGGIQPQHF TGTGCCAGCTCACCGACAGGGGGAATTCAGCCCCAGCATTTT TRBD1 TRBJ1-5 NA TRBV18
CASSYGFGRRAETQYF TGTGCCAGCAGTTACGGGTTTGGCAGAAGAGCAGAGACCCAGTACTTC NA TRBJ2-5 NA TRBV6-2/TRBV6-3
CASSSQANEQYF TGTGCCAGCAGCTCCCAAGCAAACGAGCAGTACTTC NA TRBJ2-7 NA TRBV11-2
CASSGSGVGYTF TGTGCCAGCAGCGGATCAGGAGTTGGCTACACCTTC NA TRBJ1-2 NA TRBV11-2
CASSQDPTGARWAFF TGTGCCAGCAGCCAAGACCCTACAGGGGCCAGGTGGGCTTTCTTT TRBD1 TRBJ1-1 NA TRBV3-1/TRBV3-2
CASSYRGGPNTGELFF TGTGCCAGCAGTTACCGAGGGGGTCCAAACACCGGGGAGCTGTTTTTT NA TRBJ2-2 NA TRBV6-2/TRBV6-3
CASSYSEVYGYTF TGTGCCAGCAGTTACTCCGAGGTCTATGGCTACACCTTC NA TRBJ1-2 NA TRBV6-5
CASSLRGGNQPQHF TGTGCCAGCAGCTTGCGGGGGGGAAATCAGCCCCAGCATTTT NA TRBJ1-5 NA TRBV5-8
CASSPMSARGGLFF TGTGCCAGCAGCCCGATGTCAGCCAGGGGGGGGCTGTTTTTT NA TRBJ2-2 NA TRBV11-3
CASSLSRPGTSISYNEQFF TGTGCCAGCAGCTTATCCCGTCCCGGGACTAGCATCTCCTACAATGAGCAGTTCTTC TRBD2 TRBJ2-1 NA TRBV7-6
CASSLGREPPFGEETQYF TGCGCCAGCAGCTTGGGTCGGGAGCCCCCCTTTGGCGAAGAGACCCAGTACTTC NA TRBJ2-5 once TRBV5-1
CASSLTSGVTDTQYF TGTGCCAGCAGCTTGACTAGCGGGGTCACAGATACGCAGTATTTT TRBD2 TRBJ2-3 once TRBV7-3
CASSPLFQVDTGELFF TGTGCCAGCTCACCACTTTTCCAGGTGGACACCGGGGAGCTGTTTTTT NA TRBJ2-2 NA TRBV18
CASSPRTSGGSDTQYF TGTGCCAGCAGCCCCCGGACTAGCGGGGGGTCAGATACGCAGTATTTT TRBD2 TRBJ2-3 NA TRBV9
CASSLGNRLEQFF TGTGCCAGCAGCTTAGGGAACCGATTGGAGCAGTTCTTC NA TRBJ2-1 NA TRBV7-3
CASSGLAWETQYF TGTGCCAGTAGTGGGCTAGCATGGGAGACCCAGTACTTC NA TRBJ2-5 NA TRBV19
CASSLDSGQETQYF TGTGCCAGCAGCTTAGATAGCGGGCAAGAGACCCAGTACTTC TRBD2 TRBJ2-5 NA TRBV7-2
CASSSGQGIRNTIYF TGTGCCAGCAGTTCAGGACAGGGTATACGGAACACCATATATTTT TRBD1 TRBJ1-3 NA TRBV6-5
CASSLGGGIAYEQYF TGTGCCAGCAGCCTGGGGGGAGGGATAGCCTACGAGCAGTACTTC TRBD2 TRBJ2-7 NA TRBV7-6
CASSLGAENTQYF TGTGCCAGCAGCCTCGGAGCAGAAAATACGCAGTATTTT NA TRBJ2-3 NA TRBV11-3
CASSRQVETQYF TGTGCCAGCAGCCGCCAAGTTGAGACCCAGTACTTC NA TRBJ2-5 NA TRBV3-1/TRBV3-2
CSADDGYTF TGCAGCGCCGACGACGGCTACACCTTC NA TRBJ1-2 NA TRBV29-1
CASSEEAKGSPLHF TGTGCCAGCAGTGAGGAGGCGAAAGGTTCACCCCTCCACTTT NA TRBJ1-6 NA TRBV6-2/TRBV6-3
CAWRRGQGSYNSPLHF TGTGCCTGGAGGAGGGGACAGGGTAGCTATAATTCACCCCTCCACTTT TRBD1 TRBJ1-6 NA TRBV30
CASSIRPGAASSEKLFF TGTGCCAGTAGTATCCGTCCCGGGGCAGCCTCCTCCGAAAAACTGTTTTTT NA TRBJ1-4 once TRBV19
CASSDPGAGRYEQYF TGTGCCAGTAGTGACCCGGGGGCAGGGAGGTACGAGCAGTACTTC NA TRBJ2-7 few TRBV19
CASSRDYSSGELFF TGTGCCAGCAGCCGGGACTACTCGTCTGGGGAGCTGTTTTTT TRBD2 TRBJ2-2 once TRBV6-4
CASSPTRTGHEQYF TGTGCCAGCTCACCCACGAGGACAGGGCACGAGCAGTACTTC TRBD1 TRBJ2-7 NA TRBV18
CASSLRQDTQYF TGTGCCAGCAGCTTGCGGCAGGATACGCAGTATTTT NA TRBJ2-3 NA TRBV5-4
CAISESGGNNQPQHF TGTGCCATCAGTGAGTCGGGGGGTAACAATCAGCCCCAGCATTTT NA TRBJ1-5 NA TRBV10-3
CSASTSGAQFF TGCAGTGCTAGTACTAGCGGGGCACAGTTCTTC TRBD2 TRBJ2-1 NA TRBV20-1
CASSSPGGRPTGELFF TGTGCCAGCTCCTCGCCAGGCGGGAGGCCCACCGGGGAGCTGTTTTTT TRBD2 TRBJ2-2 NA TRBV18